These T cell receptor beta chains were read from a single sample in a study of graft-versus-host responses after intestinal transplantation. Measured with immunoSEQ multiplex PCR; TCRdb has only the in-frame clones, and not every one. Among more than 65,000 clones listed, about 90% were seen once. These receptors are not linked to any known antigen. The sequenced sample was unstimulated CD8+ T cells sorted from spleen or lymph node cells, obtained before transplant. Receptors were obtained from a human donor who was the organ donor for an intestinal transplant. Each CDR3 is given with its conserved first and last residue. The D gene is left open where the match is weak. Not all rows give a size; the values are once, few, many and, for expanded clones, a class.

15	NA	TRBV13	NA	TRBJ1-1	CASNKWTALNTEAFF	TGTGCCAGCAACAAGTGGACAGCTTTGAACACTGAAGCTTTCTTT
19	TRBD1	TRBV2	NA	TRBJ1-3	CASSVPGQGFGYSGNTIYF	TGTGCCAGCAGTGTCCCGGGACAGGGGTTTGGGTACTCTGGAAACACCATATATTTT
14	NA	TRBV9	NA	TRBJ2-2	CASSAPPSTGELFF	TGTGCCAGCAGCGCCCCACCTAGCACCGGGGAGCTGTTTTTT
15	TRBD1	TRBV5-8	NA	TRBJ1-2	CASSLSDREGYGYTF	TGTGCCAGCAGCCTGTCGGACAGGGAGGGCTATGGCTACACCTTC
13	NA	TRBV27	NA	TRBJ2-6	CARTGGGANVLTF	TGTGCCAGAACGGGTGGTGGGGCCAACGTCCTGACTTTC
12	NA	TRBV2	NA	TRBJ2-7	CASRARTYEQYF	TGTGCCAGCAGGGCTAGGACCTACGAGCAGTACTTC
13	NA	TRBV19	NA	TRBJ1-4	CASSMRLGEKLFF	TGTGCCAGTAGTATGAGACTTGGTGAAAAACTGTTTTTT
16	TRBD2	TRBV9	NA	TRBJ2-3	CASSVAAGGPTDTQYF	TGTGCCAGCAGCGTAGCTGCGGGGGGGCCCACAGATACGCAGTATTTT
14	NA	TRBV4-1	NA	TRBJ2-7	CASSQFRGATEQYF	TGCGCCAGCAGCCAATTCCGGGGGGCTACGGAGCAGTACTTC
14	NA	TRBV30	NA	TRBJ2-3	CAWRIAGSTDTQYF	TGTGCCTGGAGGATCGCGGGGAGCACAGATACGCAGTATTTT
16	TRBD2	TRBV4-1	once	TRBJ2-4	CASSQVRSGGRDIQYF	TGCGCCAGCAGCCAAGTTCGTAGCGGGGGCCGGGACATTCAGTACTTC
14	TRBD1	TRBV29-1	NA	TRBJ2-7	CSVDTTGTGGEQYF	TGCAGCGTTGACACTACCGGGACAGGGGGCGAGCAGTACTTC
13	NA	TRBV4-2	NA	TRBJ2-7	CASSHELGWEQYF	TGTGCCAGCAGCCACGAACTGGGCTGGGAGCAGTACTTC
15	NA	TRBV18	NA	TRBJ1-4	CASSQLWRLNEKLFF	TGTGCCAGCTCACAGTTGTGGCGACTTAATGAAAAACTGTTTTTT
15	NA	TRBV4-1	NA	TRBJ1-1	CASSQGAGMNTEAFF	TGCGCCAGCAGCCAAGGTGCAGGAATGAACACTGAAGCTTTCTTT
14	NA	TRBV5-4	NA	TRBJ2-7	CASSLEQDSYEQYF	TGTGCCAGCAGCTTGGAACAGGACTCCTACGAGCAGTACTTC
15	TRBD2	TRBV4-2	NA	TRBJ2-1	CASSPSGTSLPKQFF	TGTGCCAGCAGCCCGTCCGGGACTAGCCTACCGAAGCAGTTCTTC
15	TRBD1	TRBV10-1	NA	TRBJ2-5	CASKSQGAVEKTQYF	TGCGCCAGCAAGTCCCAGGGGGCGGTGGAAAAGACCCAGTACTTC
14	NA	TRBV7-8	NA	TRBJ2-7	CASSLGPESYEQYF	TGTGCCAGCAGCTTGGGGCCGGAGTCCTACGAGCAGTACTTC
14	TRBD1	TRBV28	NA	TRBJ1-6	CASSPDRGYSPLHF	TGTGCCAGCAGTCCCGACAGGGGATATTCACCCCTCCACTTT
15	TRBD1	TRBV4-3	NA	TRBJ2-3	CASSQGQGSRDTQYF	TGCGCCAGCAGCCAAGGACAGGGATCTAGGGATACGCAGTATTTT
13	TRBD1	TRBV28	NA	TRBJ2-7	CASGDRTFWEQYF	TGTGCCAGTGGGGACAGGACCTTTTGGGAGCAGTACTTC
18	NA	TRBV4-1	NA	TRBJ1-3	CASSQEDMIALWGNTIYF	TGCGCCAGCAGCCAAGAGGACATGATCGCCTTATGGGGAAACACCATATATTTT
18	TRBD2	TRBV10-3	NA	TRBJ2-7	CAISSSAPSLAGGYEQYF	TGTGCCATCAGTTCCTCCGCCCCCTCACTAGCGGGGGGATACGAGCAGTACTTC
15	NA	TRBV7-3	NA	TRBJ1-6	CASSLTSGAGSPLHF	TGTGCCAGCAGCTTAACTTCTGGGGCAGGTTCACCCCTCCACTTT
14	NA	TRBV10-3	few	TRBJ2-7	CAISLTHRGYEQYF	TGTGCCATCAGTCTAACTCACCGGGGCTACGAGCAGTACTTC
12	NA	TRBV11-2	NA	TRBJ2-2	CASSPSTGELFF	TGTGCCAGCAGCCCGAGCACCGGGGAGCTGTTTTTT
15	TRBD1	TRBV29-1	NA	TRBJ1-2	CSVEEVQGVLAGYTF	TGCAGCGTTGAAGAAGTACAGGGGGTTCTTGCTGGCTACACCTTC
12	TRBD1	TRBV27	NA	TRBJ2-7	CASSFSGGEQYF	TGTGCCAGCAGTTTTTCAGGGGGCGAGCAGTACTTC
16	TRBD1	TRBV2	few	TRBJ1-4	CASSRPTDRLNEKLFF	TGTGCCAGCAGTCGTCCCACGGACAGGCTAAATGAAAAACTGTTTTTT
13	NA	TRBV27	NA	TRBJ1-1	CASSLQGNTEAFF	TGTGCCAGCAGTTTGCAGGGGAACACTGAAGCTTTCTTT
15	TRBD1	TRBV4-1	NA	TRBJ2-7	CASSATGEGSYEQYF	TGCGCCAGCAGCGCAACAGGGGAAGGGTCCTACGAGCAGTACTTC
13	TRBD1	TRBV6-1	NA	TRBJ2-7	CATSPGQGYEQYF	TGTGCCACCTCACCGGGACAGGGGTACGAGCAGTACTTC
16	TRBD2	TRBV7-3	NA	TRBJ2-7	CASSLTWSSGGYEQYF	TGTGCCAGCAGCTTAACGTGGAGTAGCGGGGGCTACGAGCAGTACTTC
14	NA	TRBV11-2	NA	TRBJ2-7	CASSLRSSSYEQYF	TGTGCCAGCAGCTTAAGGAGCAGCTCCTACGAGCAGTACTTC
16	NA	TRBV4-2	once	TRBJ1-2	CASSHLDQDRLYGYTF	TGTGCCAGCAGCCATCTGGACCAGGACAGACTCTATGGCTACACCTTC
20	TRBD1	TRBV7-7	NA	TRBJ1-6	CASSLEDRTGLSSYNSPLHF	TGTGCCAGCAGCTTAGAGGATCGGACAGGTCTCAGCTCCTATAATTCACCCCTCCACTTT
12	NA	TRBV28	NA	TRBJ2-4	CASSPNRAIQYF	TGTGCCAGCAGTCCGAACCGAGCAATTCAGTACTTC
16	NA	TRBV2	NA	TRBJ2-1	CASSEPGGGAYYEQFF	TGTGCCAGCTCCGAACCGGGAGGGGGCGCATATTATGAGCAGTTCTTC
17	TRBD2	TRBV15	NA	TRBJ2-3	CATSSRLAGDTTDTQYF	TGTGCCACCAGCAGCCGACTAGCGGGGGACACCACAGATACGCAGTATTTT
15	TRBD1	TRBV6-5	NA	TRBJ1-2	CASGLLVGTGSGYTF	TGTGCCAGCGGACTCCTGGTGGGGACAGGGAGTGGCTACACCTTC
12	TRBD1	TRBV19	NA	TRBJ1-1	CASSMGDRGAFF	TGTGCCAGTAGTATGGGGGACAGAGGTGCTTTCTTT
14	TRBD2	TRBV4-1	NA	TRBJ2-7	CASSPLAGLYEQYF	TGCGCCAGCAGCCCACTAGCGGGGTTGTACGAGCAGTACTTC
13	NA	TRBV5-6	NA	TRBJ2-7	CASSFGSSYEQYF	TGTGCCAGCAGCTTTGGCTCTTCCTACGAGCAGTACTTC
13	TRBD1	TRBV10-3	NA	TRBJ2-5	CANADRDQETQYF	TGTGCCAACGCCGACAGGGACCAAGAGACCCAGTACTTC
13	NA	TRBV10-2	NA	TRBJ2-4	CASSDSLGGIQYF	TGCGCCAGCAGTGATAGTCTTGGAGGCATTCAGTACTTC